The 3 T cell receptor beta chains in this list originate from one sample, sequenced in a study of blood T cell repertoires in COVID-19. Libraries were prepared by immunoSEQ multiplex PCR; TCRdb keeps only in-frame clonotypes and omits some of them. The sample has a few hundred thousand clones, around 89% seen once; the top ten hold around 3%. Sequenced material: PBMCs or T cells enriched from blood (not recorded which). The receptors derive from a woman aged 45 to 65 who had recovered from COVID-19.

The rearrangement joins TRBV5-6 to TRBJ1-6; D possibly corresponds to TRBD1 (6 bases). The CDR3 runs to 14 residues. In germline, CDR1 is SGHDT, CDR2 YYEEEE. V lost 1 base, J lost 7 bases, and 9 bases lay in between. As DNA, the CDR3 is TGTGCCAGCAGCTTGCGAGGGGGAAATTCACCCCTCCACTTT. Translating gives CASSLRGGNSPLHF.

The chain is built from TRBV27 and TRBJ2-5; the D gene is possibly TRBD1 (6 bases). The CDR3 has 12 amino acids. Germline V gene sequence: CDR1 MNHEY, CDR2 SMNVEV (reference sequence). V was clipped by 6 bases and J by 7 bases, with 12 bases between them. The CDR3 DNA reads TGTGCCAGCAGCCGACAGGCCGGGACCCAGTACTTC. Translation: CASSRQAGTQYF.

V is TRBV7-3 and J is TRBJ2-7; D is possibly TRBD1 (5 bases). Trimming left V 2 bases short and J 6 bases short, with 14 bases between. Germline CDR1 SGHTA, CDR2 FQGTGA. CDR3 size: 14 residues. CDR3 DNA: TGTGCCAGCAGCTTACTCGCAGGGTCGAGCGAGCAGTACTTC. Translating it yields CASSLLAGSSEQYF.